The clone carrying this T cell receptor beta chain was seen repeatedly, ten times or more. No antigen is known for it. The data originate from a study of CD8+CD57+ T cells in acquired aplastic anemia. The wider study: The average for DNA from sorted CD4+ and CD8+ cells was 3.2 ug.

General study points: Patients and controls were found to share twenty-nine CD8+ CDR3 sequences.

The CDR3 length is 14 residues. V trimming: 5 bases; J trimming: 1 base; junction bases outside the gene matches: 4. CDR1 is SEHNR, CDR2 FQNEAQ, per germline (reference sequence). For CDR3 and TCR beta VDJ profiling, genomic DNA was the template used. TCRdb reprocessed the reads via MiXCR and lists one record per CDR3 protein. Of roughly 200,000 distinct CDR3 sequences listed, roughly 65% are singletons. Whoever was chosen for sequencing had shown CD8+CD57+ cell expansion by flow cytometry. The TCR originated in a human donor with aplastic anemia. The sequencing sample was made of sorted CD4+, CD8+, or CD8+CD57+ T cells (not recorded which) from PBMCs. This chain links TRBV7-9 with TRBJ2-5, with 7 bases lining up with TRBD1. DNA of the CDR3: TGTGCCAGCAGCGGGACAGTAAGCCAAGAGACCCAGTACTTC. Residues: CASSGTVSQETQYF.